Listed here are 14 T cell receptor beta chains from one sample, sequenced in a study of cytomegalovirus exposure and HLA in healthy donors. 60 Vbeta and 13 Jbeta primers were used in PCR. Sequencing used immunoSEQ multiplex PCR; TCRdb keeps in-frame clones, though not all of them. The repertoire has 200,000 to 250,000 clones, 82% of them found once; the top ten carry approximately 5.3%. Sequenced sample: PBMCs. Receptor source: a woman in her forties in good health and CMV-seropositive.

This chain connects TRBV7-6 to TRBJ1-6, with 10 positions matching TRBD1. The junction had 6 bases not matched to a gene; V was cut back by 1 base and J by 6 bases. The germline V gene encodes CDR1 SGHVS and CDR2 FNYEAQ. This CDR3 region has 17 residues. The DNA for the CDR3 is TGTGCCAGCAGCTTAGTTAGACAGGGGGCAGGTAATTCACCCCTCCACTTT. It translates to CASSLVRQGAGNSPLHF.

This chain uses TRBV30 with TRBJ2-2, with D maybe TRBD1 (5 bases). Trimming removed 7 bases from V and 3 bases from J, with 9 bases in between. Germline CDR1 GTSNPN, CDR2 SVGIG (reference sequence). CDR3 length: 12 residues. The CDR3 coding sequence is TGTGCCTTTAGCAGGGACACCGGGGAGCTGTTTTTT. Its protein is CAFSRDTGELFF.

The chain combines TRBV15 with TRBJ2-5, with D possibly matching TRBD2 (6 bases). V lost 0 bases, J lost 4 bases, and 9 bases lay in between. The CDR3 loop spans 14 amino acids. Germline loops: CDR1 LNHNV, CDR2 YYDKDF (reference sequence). CDR3 loop: CATSRESGRETQYF. The DNA of the CDR3 is TGTGCCACCAGCAGAGAGTCCGGGAGAGAGACCCAGTACTTC.

This chain connects TRBV2 to TRBJ2-1, with D hard to call. CDR1 and CDR2 (germline): SNHLY, FYNNEI. The V and J ends lost 3 bases and 5 bases respectively, with 11 bases between them. The CDR3 is made up of 14 amino acids. The CDR3 region is CASSETGGNNEQFF. CDR3 DNA: TGTGCCAGCAGTGAGACTGGCGGAAACAATGAGCAGTTCTTC.

CDR3: CASSLGRREPQHF. The CDR3 DNA sequence: TGTGCCAGCAGCTTAGGGCGGAGGGAGCCCCAGCATTTT. This chain uses TRBV7-2 with TRBJ1-5, with D unclear. The CDR3 has 13 residues. Trimming stripped 1 base from V and 8 bases from J, with 9 bases between. CDR1 and CDR2 (germline): SGHTA, FQGNSA.

The chain uses TRBV6-5 and TRBJ1-6; 7 bases match TRBD1. Germline loops: CDR1 MNHEY, CDR2 SVGAGI. CDR3 length equals 13 residues. The J segment lost 6 bases and the V segment lost 11 bases, leaving 7 bases of the junction unmatched. The CDR3 here is CASRGGRNSPLHF. Written as DNA, the CDR3 is TGTGCCTCCCGAGGGGGCCGTAATTCACCCCTCCACTTT.

This clone was counted a single time. This chain connects TRBV5-6 to TRBJ1-4; maybe TRBD1 (5 bases). V was clipped by 2 bases and J by 5 bases, with 10 bases between them. Germline V CDR1 and CDR2: SGHDT, YYEEEE. This CDR3 is 14 amino acids long. CDR3 in amino acids: CASSLTGGNEKLFF. The CDR3 coding sequence is TGTGCCAGCAGCTTAACAGGTGGCAATGAAAAACTGTTTTTT.

This chain connects TRBV30 to TRBJ1-5; D is ambiguous. Germline V gene sequence: CDR1 GTSNPN, CDR2 SVGIG (reference sequence). This CDR3 contains 16 residues. The V gene lost 4 bases and the J gene lost 1 base, with 17 bases spanning the gap. The CDR3: CAWNSPHAGSNQPQHF. CDR3 bases: TGTGCCTGGAACTCACCCCACGCGGGAAGCAATCAGCCCCAGCATTTT.

This clone was seen a single time. One junction end disagrees with the germline gene, perhaps due to a read error. The chain recombines TRBV7-9 with TRBJ2-7, with a weak D call TRBD2 (7 bases). This CDR3 contains 17 residues. In germline, CDR1 is SEHNR, CDR2 FQNEAQ (reference sequence). CDR3 protein: CSSSPRGGRTNFNEQYF. The CDR3 DNA reads as TGTTCCAGCAGCCCGAGGGGGGGGCGGACCAACTTTAACGAGCAGTACTTC.

The table lists this clone with a few counts. The V call is TRBV7-2, the J call TRBJ1-2, with a tentative D call TRBD1 (6 bases). V was trimmed by 5 bases and J by 1 base, leaving 14 bases between them. The length of the CDR3 is 15 residues. Germline V gene lookup returns CDR1 SGHTA and CDR2 FQGNSA. The CDR3 DNA reads TGTGCCAGCAGCCCATCGACAGGCCATAACTATGGCTACACCTTC. This translates into CASSPSTGHNYGYTF.

The chain carries TRBV9 and TRBJ2-7; 9 nucleotides line up with TRBD2. Germline CDR1 and CDR2: SGDLS and YYNGEE. CDR3 size: 13 residues. V lost 2 bases, J lost 6 bases, and 3 bases stayed unmatched. CDR3: CASSVRGGPEQYF. In nucleotides, the CDR3 is TGTGCCAGCAGCGTGCGGGGGGGCCCCGAGCAGTACTTC.

This chain uses TRBV4-1 with TRBJ2-5; the D gene is possibly TRBD1 (6 bases). The V end was cut by 4 bases, the J end by 5 bases, with 14 bases between. The germline V gene has CDR1 MGHRA and CDR2 YSYEKL. The CDR3 spans 14 residues. The CDR3 loop is CASSPSGTSETQYF. The DNA of the CDR3 is TGCGCCAGCAGCCCCTCGGGGACATCGGAGACCCAGTACTTC.

The chain links TRBV7-9 to TRBJ1-1; D remains unclear. Germline assignment: CDR1 SEHNR and CDR2 FQNEAQ (reference sequence). Deletions cut 3 bases from V and 7 bases from J, with 15 bases between. CDR3 length: 14 residues. CDR3 region: CASSLIPGGGEAFF. For the CDR3, the DNA is TGTGCCAGCAGCTTGATCCCCGGCGGCGGTGAAGCTTTCTTT.

This clone was seen a few times. The V call is TRBV5-4, the J call TRBJ2-2; the D gene is possibly TRBD1 (5 bases). V gave up 3 bases and J gave up 4 bases, with 16 bases separating them. The CDR3 loop spans 16 amino acids. CDR1 and CDR2 (germline): SGHNT, YYREEE (reference sequence). In nucleotides, the CDR3 is TGTGCCAGCAGCTGGGGCCAAGGAAGGAGCACCGGGGAGCTGTTTTTT. Its protein product is CASSWGQGRSTGELFF. Drawing the rest from reference TRBV5-4 and TRBJ2-2, the complete variable domain is ETGVTQSPTHLIKTRGQQVTLRCSSQSGHNTVSWYQQALGQGPQFIFQYYREEENGRGNFPPRFSGLQFPNYSSELNVNALELDDSALYLCASSWGQGRSTGELFFGEGSRLTVL.